The T cell receptor beta chain under discussion was sequenced for a study of healthy donors' naive CD4 and CD8 T cells. Study-level results: A reported CD4+/CD8+ bias affected most V and J genes in naive cells.

This clonotype was counted only a few times. Its antigen is undetermined. Starting from around 470 ng of total RNA, TCR libraries were made with linear amplification. One entry per CDR3 protein results from TCRdb running MiXCR on the reads. The sample holds 180,000 or so distinct CDR3 sequences, 65% to 75% seen once. Germline V gene lookup returns CDR1 LNHDA and CDR2 SQIVND (reference sequence). The CDR3 sequence is 14 residues long. V shed 4 bases, J shed 10 bases, and the junction held 4 bases outside the gene matches. The rearrangement joins TRBV19 to TRBJ1-6; 10 bases match TRBD1. This TCR derives from a pool of human donors in good health; the sample pools cells from several healthy donors. Sequencing was performed on naive CD4+ and CD8+ T cells sorted from blood, pooled from several donors. The CDR3 DNA sequence: TGTGCCAGTAGTACCGGGACAGGGGAATCACCCCTCCACTTT. Its translation is CASSTGTGESPLHF.